What follows are 11 T cell receptor beta chains derived from one specimen sequenced in a study of blood T cell repertoires in COVID-19 (dated by TCRdb to the early 2020s). Library preparation used the immunoSEQ multiplex PCR assay. The table was pulled from immuneACCESS by TCRdb, which kept in-frame rearrangements only. Such tables lose some clones; where checked, under half of the loss comes from unresolved V genes, and the rest has no known cause. Across this sample there are approximately 72,000 clones, with around nine tenths seen only once. The top ten clonotypes cover under 15% of the sample. Source material: peripheral blood. The receptor source for this set is a woman aged 60-75 years with acute or convalescent COVID-19.

This clone was observed a handful of times. V and J are TRBV6-1 and TRBJ1-2; no definite D call. The V and J ends lost 3 bases and 10 bases respectively, with 12 bases between them. CDR3 length: 12 residues. The germline gives CDR1 MNHNS, CDR2 SASEGT. The CDR3 here is CASSDAESVYTF. The CDR3 region has the DNA TGTGCCAGCAGTGACGCAGAAAGTGTCTACACCTTC.

The table lists this clone with a count of one. The gene calls are TRBV10-3 and TRBJ2-3; 9 bases are shared with TRBD1. The CDR3 runs to 14 residues. V lost 6 bases to trimming and J lost 7 bases; unmatched junction nucleotides: 8. Germline CDR1 and CDR2: ENHRY and SYGVKD. DNA of the CDR3: TGTGCCATCAGGAGGGACAGGGCGGAAAATACGCAGTATTTT. Amino acids: CAIRRDRAENTQYF.

The chain couples TRBV29-1 to TRBJ2-3; 7 nucleotides align to TRBD2. The CDR3 has 16 residues. Germline V gene sequence: CDR1 SQVTM, CDR2 ANQGSEA. J gave up 0 bases and V 1 base, and 7 bases lay outside the gene matches. The CDR3 region is CSVEGVGAGSTDTQYF. In nucleotides, the CDR3 is TGCAGCGTTGAAGGGGTCGGAGCGGGGAGCACAGATACGCAGTATTTT.

This chain connects TRBV3-1 (or the pseudogene TRBV3-2) to TRBJ1-2; 8 bases are a match to TRBD1. This CDR3 spans 13 amino acids. V trimming: 3 bases; J trimming: 6 bases; junction bases outside the gene matches: 3. The germline gives CDR1 LGHDT, CDR2 YNNKEL (reference sequence). The CDR3 nucleotides are TGTGCCAGCAGCCATCCGACAGGGGATGGCTACACCTTC. Its protein is CASSHPTGDGYTF.

This chain uses TRBV5-4 with TRBJ2-5; 9 bases agree with TRBD1. V dropped 0 bases and J dropped 5; count of bases not matched to a gene: 5. Germline V CDR1 and CDR2: SGHNT, YYREEE (reference sequence). This CDR3 is built from 15 residues. The CDR3 region has the DNA TGTGCCAGCAGCTTGGAGGGACAGGGAAGCGAGACCCAGTACTTC. Amino acid sequence: CASSLEGQGSETQYF.

V usage is TRBV6-4 and J usage is TRBJ1-1; the D is unclear. Germline CDR1 is MRHNA and CDR2 is SNTAGT. The CDR3 length is 13 residues. The germline V and J ends were trimmed by 4 bases and 0 bases, with 6 bases remaining between them. This CDR3 is CASSVEVNTEAFF. CDR3 in DNA: TGTGCCAGCAGTGTCGAGGTGAACACTGAAGCTTTCTTT.

The rearrangement links TRBV24-1 to TRBJ1-5; 11 nucleotides match TRBD1. The CDR3 runs 14 residues. Trimming cost V 2 bases and J 9 bases; bases outside gene matches: 2. Germline CDR1 and CDR2: KGHDR and SFDVKD. The DNA of the CDR3 is TGTGCCACCAGTGATTCGGGACAGGGGGGGCCCCAGCATTTT. Amino acid sequence: CATSDSGQGGPQHF.

This clone was recorded once. The V gene is TRBV5-1, the J gene TRBJ1-2, with 7 bases matching TRBD1. In germline, CDR1 is SGHRS, CDR2 YFSETQ. V was clipped by 0 bases and J by 7 bases; unmatched bases: 3. There are 13 residues in the CDR3. The CDR3 reads CASSLEGGGGYTF. CDR3 DNA: TGCGCCAGCAGCTTGGAAGGGGGCGGTGGCTACACCTTC.

The chain carries TRBV20-1 and TRBJ1-2; 8 bases line up with TRBD1. The CDR3 covers 14 residues. V was pared by 3 bases and J by 6 bases, with 9 bases of the junction left unmatched. Germline V gene sequence: CDR1 DFQATT, CDR2 SNEGSKA (reference sequence). In nucleotides, the CDR3 is TGCAGTGCTAGTGTCGACAGGGGCGGTCATGGCTACACCTTC. It is translated as CSASVDRGGHGYTF.

The sample holds a few counts of this clone. This sample also contains other DNA sequences that code for the same CDR3. This chain uses TRBV5-1 with TRBJ1-5; the match to TRBD1 covers 8 bases. Germline loops: CDR1 SGHRS, CDR2 YFSETQ. The CDR3 runs to 15 residues. The trim removed 0 bases at V and 5 bases at J, leaving 4 bases unmatched. The CDR3 DNA is TGCGCCAGCAGCTTGGCTGGACAGGGAGATCAGCCCCAGCATTTT. It codes for CASSLAGQGDQPQHF.

The chain employs TRBV10-3 and TRBJ2-7; TRBD1 aligns across 8 bases. Per the germline V gene, CDR1 is ENHRY and CDR2 is SYGVKD. V was pared by 4 bases and J by 4 bases, with 9 bases of the junction left unmatched. The CDR3 is 15 amino acids. CDR3: CAISVFGQGPYEQYF. The DNA of the CDR3 is TGTGCCATCAGTGTCTTCGGACAGGGACCATACGAGCAGTACTTC.